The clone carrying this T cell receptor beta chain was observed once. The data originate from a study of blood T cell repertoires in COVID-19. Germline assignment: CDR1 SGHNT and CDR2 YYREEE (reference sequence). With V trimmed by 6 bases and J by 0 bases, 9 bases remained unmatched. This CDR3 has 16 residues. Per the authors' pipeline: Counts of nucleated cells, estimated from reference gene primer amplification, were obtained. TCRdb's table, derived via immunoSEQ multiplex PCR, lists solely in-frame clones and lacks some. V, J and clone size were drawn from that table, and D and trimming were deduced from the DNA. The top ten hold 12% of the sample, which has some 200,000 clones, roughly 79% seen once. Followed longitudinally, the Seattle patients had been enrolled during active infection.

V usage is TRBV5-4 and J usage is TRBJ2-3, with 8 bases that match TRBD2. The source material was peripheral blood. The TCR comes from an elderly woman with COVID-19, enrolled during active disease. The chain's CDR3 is CASNVAGRASTDTQYF. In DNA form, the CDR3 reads TGTGCCAGCAACGTAGCGGGAAGAGCTAGCACAGATACGCAGTATTTT.